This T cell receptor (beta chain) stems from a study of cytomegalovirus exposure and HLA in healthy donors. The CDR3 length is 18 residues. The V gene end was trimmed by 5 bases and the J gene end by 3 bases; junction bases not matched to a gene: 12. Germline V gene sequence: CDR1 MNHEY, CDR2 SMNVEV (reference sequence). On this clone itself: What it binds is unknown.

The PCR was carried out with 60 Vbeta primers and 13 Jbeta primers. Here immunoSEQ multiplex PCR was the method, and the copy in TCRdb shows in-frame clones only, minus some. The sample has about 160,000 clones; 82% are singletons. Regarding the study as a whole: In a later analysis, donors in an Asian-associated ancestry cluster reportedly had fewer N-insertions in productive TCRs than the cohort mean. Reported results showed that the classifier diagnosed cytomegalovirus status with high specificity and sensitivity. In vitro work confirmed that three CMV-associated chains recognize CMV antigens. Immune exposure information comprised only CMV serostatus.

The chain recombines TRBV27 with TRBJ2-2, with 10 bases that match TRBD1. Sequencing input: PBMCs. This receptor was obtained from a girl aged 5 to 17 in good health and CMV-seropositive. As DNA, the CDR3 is TGTGCCAGCAGTAAGGACCGGGACAGGGGAAGGGACACCGGGGAGCTGTTTTTT. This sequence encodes CASSKDRDRGRDTGELFF.